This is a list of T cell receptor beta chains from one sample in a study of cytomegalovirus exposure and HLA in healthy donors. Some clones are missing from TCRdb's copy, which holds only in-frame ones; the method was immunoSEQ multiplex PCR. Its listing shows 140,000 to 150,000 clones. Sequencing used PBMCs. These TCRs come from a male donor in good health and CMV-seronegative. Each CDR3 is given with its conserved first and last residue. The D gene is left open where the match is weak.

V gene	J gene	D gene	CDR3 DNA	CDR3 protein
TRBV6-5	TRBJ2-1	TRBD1	TGTGCCAGCAGGCGGACAGGGGAGACTTTTAATGAGCAGTTCTTC	CASRRTGETFNEQFF
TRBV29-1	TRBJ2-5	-	TGCAGCGTTGAAACATGGGAGACCCAGTACTTC	CSVETWETQYF
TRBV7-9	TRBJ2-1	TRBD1	TGTGCCAGCAGCCCCCCCGACAGGGAAAAGAAGTTCTTC	CASSPPDREKKFF
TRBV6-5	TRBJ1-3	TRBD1	TGTGCCAGCAGTTACGGTCGGACAGGCTCTGGCGGCACCATATATTTT	CASSYGRTGSGGTIYF
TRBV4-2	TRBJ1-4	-	TGTGCCAGCAGCCAAGTGGAGGGCTCTAATGAAAAACTGTTTTTT	CASSQVEGSNEKLFF
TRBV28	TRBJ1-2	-	TGTGCCAGCAGTTTCGTGGCTCAGGGCTACACCTTC	CASSFVAQGYTF
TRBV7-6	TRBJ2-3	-	TGTGCCAGCAGTCCCGACGGGGTTACGCAGTATTTT	CASSPDGVTQYF
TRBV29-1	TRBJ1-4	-	TGCAGCGTTACACAGGGAAGTGAAAAACTGTTTTTT	CSVTQGSEKLFF
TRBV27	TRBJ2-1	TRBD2	TGTGCCAGCGGTCGGACTAGCGGGGTGTACAATGAGCAGTTCTTC	CASGRTSGVYNEQFF
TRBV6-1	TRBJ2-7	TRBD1	TGTGCCAGCAGTGAAGGGCTTTTGTACAGGGGCCTCTCCTACGAGCAGTACTTC	CASSEGLLYRGLSYEQYF